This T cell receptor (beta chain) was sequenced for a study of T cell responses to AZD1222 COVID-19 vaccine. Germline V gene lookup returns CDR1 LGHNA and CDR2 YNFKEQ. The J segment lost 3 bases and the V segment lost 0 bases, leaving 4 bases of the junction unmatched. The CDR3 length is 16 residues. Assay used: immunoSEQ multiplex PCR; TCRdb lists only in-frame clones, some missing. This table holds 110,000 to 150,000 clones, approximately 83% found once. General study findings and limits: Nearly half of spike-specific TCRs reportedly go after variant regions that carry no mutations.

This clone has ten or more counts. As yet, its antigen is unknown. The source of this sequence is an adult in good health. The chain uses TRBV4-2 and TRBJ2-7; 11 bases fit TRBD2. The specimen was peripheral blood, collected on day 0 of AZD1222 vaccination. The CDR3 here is CASSQEASGGLYEQYF. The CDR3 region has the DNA TGTGCCAGCAGCCAAGAAGCTAGCGGGGGGCTCTACGAGCAGTACTTC.